A selection of T cell receptor beta chains follows, all from one sample in a study of identifying expanded T cells in peripheral blood. Assay used: immunoSEQ multiplex PCR; TCRdb lists only in-frame clones, some missing. Of roughly 100,000 clones detected, 88% appear once; the ten largest clones hold about 3.9%. Sequencing was done on a sample of blood. These receptors all come from a person between 18 and 75 years old in good health. The CDR3 runs from the conserved cysteine through the conserved F or W. The D gene is left open where the match is weak.

TRBJ1-5	TRBV18	-	17	CASSPEHSGGRVQPQHF
TRBJ2-3	TRBV19	TRBD2	15	CASSKAGVRTDTQYF
TRBJ2-1	TRBV5-6	-	15	CASSFTVSSYNEQFF
TRBJ2-5	TRBV5-1	-	13	CASGEQGGETQYF
TRBJ2-5	TRBV2	TRBD2	15	CASSGLAVLQETQYF
TRBJ1-4	TRBV2	-	12	CATHLGEEKLFF
TRBJ2-2	TRBV30	TRBD2	15	CAWSDLAGVTGELFF
TRBJ2-1	TRBV4-2	-	14	CASSQEGGGYEQFF
TRBJ2-7	TRBV11-3	-	16	CASSLAPRTRPYEQYF
TRBJ2-7	TRBV9	TRBD2	16	CASSVGRAGGLSEQYF
TRBJ1-2	TRBV27	-	13	CASSLDMNMDYTF
TRBJ1-1	TRBV18	-	16	CASSPSRTAGDTEAFF
TRBJ2-1	TRBV6-5	-	13	CASSITEYNEQFF
TRBJ1-1	TRBV5-1	TRBD1	14	CASSSTGMNTEAFF
TRBJ1-4	TRBV19	-	14	CASRPKGLDEKLFF
TRBJ2-5	TRBV28	TRBD1	13	CASRPQGSKTQYF
TRBJ2-1	TRBV18	TRBD2	17	CASSPLDTSGYPNEQFF
TRBJ1-1	TRBV7-9	TRBD1	15	CASSGPTGMNTEAFF
TRBJ2-5	TRBV5-6	-	12	CASSLDGETQYF
TRBJ1-4	TRBV6-6	-	14	CASHQGATNEKLFF
TRBJ2-2	TRBV9	TRBD2	14	CASSASGNTGELFF
TRBJ2-5	TRBV4-3	TRBD1	15	CASSPGQGDQETQYF
TRBJ1-1	TRBV4-3	-	15	CASSQVGFGNTEAFF
TRBJ1-2	TRBV4-3	-	16	CASSQAWGGEGYGYTF
TRBJ1-3	TRBV10-3	-	14	CAISDVGSGNTIYF
TRBJ2-1	TRBV5-4	TRBD1	16	CASSPRVGQGGDEQFF
-	TRBV28	-	12	CATTGPYYEQYF
TRBJ1-2	TRBV4-3	-	15	CASSQAPTGNYGYTF
TRBJ1-1	TRBV7-6	-	15	CASSPFRETNTEAFF
TRBJ2-7	TRBV30	TRBD1	14	CAWSVRGTGDEQYF
TRBJ1-2	TRBV28	-	13	CASSLKTAYGYTF
TRBJ1-4	TRBV27	-	15	CASSLVPLPNEKLFF
TRBJ2-5	TRBV4-1	-	15	CASSQGASFKSPQYF
TRBJ2-7	TRBV5-1	TRBD1	15	CASSAYGTENYEQYF
TRBJ2-7	TRBV28	TRBD1	15	CASSSPGQGFHEQYF